This T cell receptor beta chain was recorded in a study of T cell responses to AZD1222 COVID-19 vaccine. Study-wide results and caveats: Reports say nearly half of spike-specific TCRs go after unmutated variant regions.

Only in-frame clones appear in the TCRdb table, and some are missing; sequencing was by immunoSEQ multiplex PCR. This sample has 65,000 to 100,000 clones, with less than 95% found just once. A note on this clone: The antigen is not known.

The CDR3 spans 17 residues. Germline CDR1 reads SGHNT; CDR2 reads YYREEE (reference sequence). Trimming cost V 3 bases and J 1 base, with 16 bases left between them. This clonotype originated in an adult who received the AZD1222 COVID-19 vaccine. The rearrangement links TRBV5-4 to TRBJ2-2, with D unresolved. The source was peripheral blood, collected 28 days after the second AZD1222 dose. CDR3 loop: CASSSPGGRLNTGELFF. The CDR3, as DNA: TGTGCCAGCAGCTCTCCCGGTGGGCGGCTGAACACCGGGGAGCTGTTTTTT. Full variable domain (missing parts from reference TRBV5-4 and TRBJ2-2): ETGVTQSPTHLIKTRGQQVTLRCSSQSGHNTVSWYQQALGQGPQFIFQYYREEENGRGNFPPRFSGLQFPNYSSELNVNALELDDSALYLCASSSPGGRLNTGELFFGEGSRLTVL.